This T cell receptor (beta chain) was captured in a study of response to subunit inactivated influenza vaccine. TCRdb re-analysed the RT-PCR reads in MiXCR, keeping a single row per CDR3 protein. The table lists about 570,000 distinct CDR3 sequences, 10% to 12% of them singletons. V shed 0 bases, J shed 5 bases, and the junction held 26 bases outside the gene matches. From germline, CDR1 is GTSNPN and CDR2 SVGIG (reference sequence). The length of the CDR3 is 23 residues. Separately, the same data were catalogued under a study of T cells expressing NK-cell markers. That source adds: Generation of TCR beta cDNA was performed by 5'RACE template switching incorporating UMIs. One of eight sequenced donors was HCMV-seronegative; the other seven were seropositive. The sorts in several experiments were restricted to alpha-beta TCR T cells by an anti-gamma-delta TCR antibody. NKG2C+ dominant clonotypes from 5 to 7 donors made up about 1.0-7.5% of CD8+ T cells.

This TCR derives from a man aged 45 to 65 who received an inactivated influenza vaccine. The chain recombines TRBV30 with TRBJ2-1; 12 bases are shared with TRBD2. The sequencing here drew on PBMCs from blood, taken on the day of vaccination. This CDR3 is CAWSVLPTRASGRAKEGHNEQFF. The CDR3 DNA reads TGTGCCTGGAGTGTGTTGCCCACCCGGGCTAGCGGGAGGGCCAAGGAGGGACACAATGAGCAGTTCTTC.